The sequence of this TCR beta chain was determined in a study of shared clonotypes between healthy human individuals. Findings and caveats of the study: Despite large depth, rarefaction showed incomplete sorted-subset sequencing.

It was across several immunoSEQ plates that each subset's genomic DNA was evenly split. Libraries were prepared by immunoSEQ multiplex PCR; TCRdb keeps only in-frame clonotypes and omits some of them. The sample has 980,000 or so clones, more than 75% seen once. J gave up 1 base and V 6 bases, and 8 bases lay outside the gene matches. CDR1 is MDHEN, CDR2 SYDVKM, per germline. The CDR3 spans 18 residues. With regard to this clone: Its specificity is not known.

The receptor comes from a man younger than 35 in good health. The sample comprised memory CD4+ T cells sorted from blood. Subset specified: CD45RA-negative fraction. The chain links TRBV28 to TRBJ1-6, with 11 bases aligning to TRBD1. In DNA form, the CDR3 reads TGTGCCAGCAGCCCACGGGGGGACAGGGGGTCCTATAATTCACCCCTCCACTTT. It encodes CASSPRGDRGSYNSPLHF.